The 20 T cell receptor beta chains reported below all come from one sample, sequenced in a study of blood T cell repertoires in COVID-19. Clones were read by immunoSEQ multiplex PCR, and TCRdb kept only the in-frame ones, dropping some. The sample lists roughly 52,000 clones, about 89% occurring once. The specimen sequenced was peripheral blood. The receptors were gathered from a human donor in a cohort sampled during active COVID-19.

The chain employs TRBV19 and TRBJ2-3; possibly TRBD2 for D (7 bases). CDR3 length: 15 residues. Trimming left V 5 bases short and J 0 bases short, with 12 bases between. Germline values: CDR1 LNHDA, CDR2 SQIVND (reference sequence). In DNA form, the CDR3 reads TGTGCCAGTAGTCCCGGGGGGCTGAGCACAGATACGCAGTATTTT. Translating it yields CASSPGGLSTDTQYF. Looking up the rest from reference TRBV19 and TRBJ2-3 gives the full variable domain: DGGITQSPKYLFRKEGQNVTLSCEQNLNHDAMYWYRQDPGQGLRLIYYSQIVNDFQKGDIAEGYSVSREKKESFPLTVTSAQKNPTAFYLCASSPGGLSTDTQYFGPGTRLTVL.

In DNA, the CDR3 is TGTGCCAGCTCACCAGTTCGACAGGGGCTCTCCTATAATTCACCCCTCCACTTT. Encoded protein: CASSPVRQGLSYNSPLHF. The chain links TRBV18 to TRBJ1-6, with 8 nucleotides matching TRBD1. This CDR3 region has 18 residues. CDR1 is KGHSH, CDR2 LQKENI, per germline. J was trimmed by 0 bases and V by 2 bases; bases with no gene match: 6.

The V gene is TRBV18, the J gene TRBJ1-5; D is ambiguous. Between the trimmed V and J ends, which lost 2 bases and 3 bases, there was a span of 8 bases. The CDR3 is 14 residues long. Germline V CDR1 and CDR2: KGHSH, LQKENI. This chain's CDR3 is CASSPEHNNQPQHF. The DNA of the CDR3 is TGTGCCAGCTCACCAGAACACAACAATCAGCCCCAGCATTTT.

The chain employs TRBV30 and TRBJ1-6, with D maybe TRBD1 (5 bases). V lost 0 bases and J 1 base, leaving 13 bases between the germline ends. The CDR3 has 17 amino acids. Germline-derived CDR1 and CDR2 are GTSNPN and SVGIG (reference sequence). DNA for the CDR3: TGTGCCTGGAGTGTTCCGCAGGGATGGTCCTATAATTCACCCCTCCACTTT. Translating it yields CAWSVPQGWSYNSPLHF.

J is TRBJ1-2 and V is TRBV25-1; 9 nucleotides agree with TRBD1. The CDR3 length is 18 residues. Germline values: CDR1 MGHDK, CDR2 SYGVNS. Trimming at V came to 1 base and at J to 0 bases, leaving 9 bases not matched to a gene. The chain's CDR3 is CASSESGQGHKTNYGYTF. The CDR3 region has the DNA TGTGCCAGCAGTGAATCCGGACAGGGGCACAAGACTAACTATGGCTACACCTTC.

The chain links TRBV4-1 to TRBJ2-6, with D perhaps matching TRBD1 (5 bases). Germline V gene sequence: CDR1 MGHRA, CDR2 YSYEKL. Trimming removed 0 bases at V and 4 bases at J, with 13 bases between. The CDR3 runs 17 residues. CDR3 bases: TGCGCCAGCAGCCAAGAGACAGATTCCGCGGGGGCCAACGTCCTGACTTTC. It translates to CASSQETDSAGANVLTF.

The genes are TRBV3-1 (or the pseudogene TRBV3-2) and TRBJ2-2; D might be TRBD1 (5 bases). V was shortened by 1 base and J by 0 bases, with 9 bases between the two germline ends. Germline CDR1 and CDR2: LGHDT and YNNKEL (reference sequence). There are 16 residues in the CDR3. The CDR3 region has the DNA TGTGCCAGCAGCCAAGGACAGCTAACGAACACCGGGGAGCTGTTTTTT. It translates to CASSQGQLTNTGELFF.

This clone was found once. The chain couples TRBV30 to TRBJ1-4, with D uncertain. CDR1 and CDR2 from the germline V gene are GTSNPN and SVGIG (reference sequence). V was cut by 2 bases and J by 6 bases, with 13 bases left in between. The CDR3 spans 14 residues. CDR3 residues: CAWSFLNLDEKLFF. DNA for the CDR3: TGTGCCTGGAGTTTTCTAAACTTAGATGAAAAACTGTTTTTT.

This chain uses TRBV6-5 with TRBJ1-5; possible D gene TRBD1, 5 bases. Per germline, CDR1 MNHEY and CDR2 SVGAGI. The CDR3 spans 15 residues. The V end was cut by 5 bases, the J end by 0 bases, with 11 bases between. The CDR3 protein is CASSQTEHSNQPQHF. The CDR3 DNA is TGTGCCAGCAGTCAGACAGAGCATAGCAATCAGCCCCAGCATTTT.

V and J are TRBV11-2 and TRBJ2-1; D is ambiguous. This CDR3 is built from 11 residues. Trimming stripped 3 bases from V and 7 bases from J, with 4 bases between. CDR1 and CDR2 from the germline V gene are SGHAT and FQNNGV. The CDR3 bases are TGTGCCAGCAGCTTGAGGAATGAGCAGTTCTTC. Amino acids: CASSLRNEQFF.

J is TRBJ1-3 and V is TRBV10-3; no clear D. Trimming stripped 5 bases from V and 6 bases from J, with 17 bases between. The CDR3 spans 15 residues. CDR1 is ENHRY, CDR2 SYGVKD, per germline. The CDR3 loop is CAISSQNSPENTIYF. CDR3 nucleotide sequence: TGTGCCATCAGTTCCCAAAACAGTCCAGAAAACACCATATATTTT.

This CDR3 is CASSWAGTSTDTQYF. CDR3 coding DNA: TGTGCCAGCAGCTGGGCCGGGACTAGCACAGATACGCAGTATTTT. This chain uses TRBV7-9 with TRBJ2-3, with D possibly matching TRBD2 (6 bases). The CDR3 spans 15 residues. Between the trimmed V and J ends, which lost 4 bases and 0 bases, there was a span of 11 bases. Germline V gene sequence: CDR1 SEHNR, CDR2 FQNEAQ (reference sequence).

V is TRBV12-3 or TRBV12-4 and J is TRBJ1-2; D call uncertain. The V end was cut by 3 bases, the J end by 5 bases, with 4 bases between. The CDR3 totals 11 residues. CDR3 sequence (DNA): TGTGCCAGCAGTTTTGAGTATGGCTACACCTTC. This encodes CASSFEYGYTF.

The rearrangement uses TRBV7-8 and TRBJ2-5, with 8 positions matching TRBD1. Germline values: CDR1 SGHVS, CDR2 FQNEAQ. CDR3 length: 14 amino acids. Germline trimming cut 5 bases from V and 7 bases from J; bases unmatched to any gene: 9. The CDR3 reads CASSRTGTVGTQYF. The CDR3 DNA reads TGTGCCAGCAGCCGGACAGGGACCGTAGGGACCCAGTACTTC.

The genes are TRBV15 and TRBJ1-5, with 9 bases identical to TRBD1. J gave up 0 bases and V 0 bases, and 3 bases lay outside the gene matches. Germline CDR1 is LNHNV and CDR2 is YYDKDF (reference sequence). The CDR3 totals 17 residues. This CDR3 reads CATSRDQQGASNQPQHF. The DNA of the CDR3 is TGTGCCACCAGCAGAGATCAACAGGGGGCTAGCAATCAGCCCCAGCATTTT. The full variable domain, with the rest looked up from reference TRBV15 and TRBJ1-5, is DAMVIQNPRYQVTQFGKPVTLSCSQTLNHNVMYWYQQKSSQAPKLLFHYYDKDFNNEADTPDNFQSRRPNTSFCFLDIRSPGLGDTAMYLCATSRDQQGASNQPQHFGDGTRLSIL.

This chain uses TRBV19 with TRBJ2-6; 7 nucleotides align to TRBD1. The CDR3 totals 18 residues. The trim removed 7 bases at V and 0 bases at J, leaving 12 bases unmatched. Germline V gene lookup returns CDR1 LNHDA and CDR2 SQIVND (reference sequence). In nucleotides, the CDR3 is TGTGCCAGTACTCCACGGACAGGACAAATCTCTGGGGCCAACGTCCTGACTTTC. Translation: CASTPRTGQISGANVLTF. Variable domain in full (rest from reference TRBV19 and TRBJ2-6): DGGITQSPKYLFRKEGQNVTLSCEQNLNHDAMYWYRQDPGQGLRLIYYSQIVNDFQKGDIAEGYSVSREKKESFPLTVTSAQKNPTAFYLCASTPRTGQISGANVLTFGAGSRLTVL.

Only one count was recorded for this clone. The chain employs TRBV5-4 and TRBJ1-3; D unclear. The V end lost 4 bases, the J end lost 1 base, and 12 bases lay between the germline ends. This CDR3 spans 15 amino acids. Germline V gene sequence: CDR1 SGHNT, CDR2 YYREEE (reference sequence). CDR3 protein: CASSPSQLSGNTIYF. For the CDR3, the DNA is TGTGCCAGCAGCCCCTCCCAACTTTCTGGAAACACCATATATTTT.

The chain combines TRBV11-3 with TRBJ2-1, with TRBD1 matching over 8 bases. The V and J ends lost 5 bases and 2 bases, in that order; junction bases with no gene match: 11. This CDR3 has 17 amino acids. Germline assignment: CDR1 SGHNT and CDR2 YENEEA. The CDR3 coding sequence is TGTGCCAGCAGCCACGGGACAGGACTAACCGCCTACAATGAGCAGTTCTTC. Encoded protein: CASSHGTGLTAYNEQFF.

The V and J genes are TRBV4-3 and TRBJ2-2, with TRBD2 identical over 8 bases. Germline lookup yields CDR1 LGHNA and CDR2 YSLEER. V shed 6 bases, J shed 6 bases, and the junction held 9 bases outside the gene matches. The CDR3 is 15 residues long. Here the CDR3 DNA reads TGCGCCAGCAGGCTAGTGGCGGGGGGCGCCGGGGAGCTGTTTTTT. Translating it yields CASRLVAGGAGELFF.

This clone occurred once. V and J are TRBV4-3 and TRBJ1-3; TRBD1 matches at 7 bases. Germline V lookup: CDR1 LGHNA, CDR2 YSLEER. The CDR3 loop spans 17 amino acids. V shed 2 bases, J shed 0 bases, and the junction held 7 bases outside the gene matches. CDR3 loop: CASSQHLRGVSGNTIYF. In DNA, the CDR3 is TGCGCCAGCAGCCAACACCTCAGGGGGGTCTCTGGAAACACCATATATTTT.